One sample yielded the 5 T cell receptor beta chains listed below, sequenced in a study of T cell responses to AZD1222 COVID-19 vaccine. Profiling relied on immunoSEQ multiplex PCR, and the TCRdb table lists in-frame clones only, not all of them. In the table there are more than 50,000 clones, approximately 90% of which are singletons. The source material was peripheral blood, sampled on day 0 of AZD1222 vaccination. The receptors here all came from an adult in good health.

The CDR3 here is CASSQGGSLNTEAFF. The CDR3 DNA sequence: TGTGCCAGCAGCCAAGGGGGGTCGTTGAACACTGAAGCTTTCTTT. The rearrangement uses TRBV3-1 (or the pseudogene TRBV3-2) and TRBJ1-1, with D tentatively TRBD1 (5 bases). The V end lost 1 base, the J end lost 0 bases, and 9 bases lay between the germline ends. CDR3 length: 15 residues. CDR1 and CDR2 from the germline V gene are LGHDT and YNNKEL (reference sequence).

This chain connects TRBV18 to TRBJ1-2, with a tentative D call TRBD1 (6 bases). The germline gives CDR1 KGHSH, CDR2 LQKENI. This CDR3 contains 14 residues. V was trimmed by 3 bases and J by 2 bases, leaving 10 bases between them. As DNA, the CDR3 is TGTGCCAGCTCACCGGACAGATCAAACTATGGCTACACCTTC. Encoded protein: CASSPDRSNYGYTF.

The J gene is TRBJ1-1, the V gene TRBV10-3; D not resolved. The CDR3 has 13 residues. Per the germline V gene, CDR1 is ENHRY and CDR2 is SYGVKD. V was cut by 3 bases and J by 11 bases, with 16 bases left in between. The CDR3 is CAISDLLGRGAFF. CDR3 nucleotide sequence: TGTGCCATCAGTGACTTGTTAGGGCGTGGCGCTTTCTTT.

CDR3 protein: CASSQGLAGGQETQYF. CDR3 bases: TGTGCCAGCAGCCAGGGACTAGCGGGGGGTCAAGAGACCCAGTACTTC. The rearrangement links TRBV6-2 or TRBV6-3 to TRBJ2-5; 15 nucleotides align to TRBD2. Germline V gene lookup returns CDR1 MNHEY and CDR2 SVGEGT. CDR3 length equals 16 residues. Trimming at V came to 6 bases and at J to 2 bases, leaving 4 bases not matched to a gene.

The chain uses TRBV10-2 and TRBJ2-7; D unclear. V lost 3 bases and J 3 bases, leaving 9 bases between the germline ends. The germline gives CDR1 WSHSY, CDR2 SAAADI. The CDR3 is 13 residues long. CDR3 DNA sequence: TGCGCCAGCAGTGACCGACACGACTACGAGCAGTACTTC. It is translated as CASSDRHDYEQYF.